These 3 T cell receptor beta chains share one sample of origin, sequenced in a study of tumor and adjacent non-tumor tissue in lung cancer. The library came from three nested PCR rounds adapted from ARM-PCR protocols. TCRdb independently ran MiXCR on the multiplex PCR reads; one entry per CDR3 protein. Of tens of thousands of distinct CDR3 sequences in the sample, roughly 80% were seen once. The template was RNA from unsorted bulk tissue. The sequenced sample was lung tumor tissue. The origin of the receptors is a woman in her fifties or sixties with non-small cell lung cancer.

For this clonotype: The junction does not match germline at one end; this may be a read error. The chain combines TRBV29-1 with TRBJ2-7; weak D call: TRBD2 (5 bases). Germline loops: CDR1 SQVTM, CDR2 ANQGSEA. The CDR3 is made up of 13 amino acids. The CDR3 reads CNIASGVGYERYF. CDR3 DNA: TGCAACATTGCGTCCGGGGTCGGGTACGAGCGGTACTTC.

As concerns this clonotype: Lacking the conserved final phenylalanine or tryptophan, this CDR3 likely reflects a read error. The DNA is left out, because the CDR3 cannot be placed on it with certainty; the CDR3 is given as TCRdb lists it. The chain is built from TRBV29-1 and TRBJ1-2. Germline CDR1 is SQVTM and CDR2 is ANQGSEA. The CDR3 has 12 residues if both end residues are counted. CDR3 loop: CSFEKENYGYTI.

Concerning this clonotype: One end of the junction fails to match germline, which may point to a read error. The rearrangement uses TRBV4-2 and TRBJ2-7; 10 nucleotides agree with TRBD2. Germline-derived CDR1 and CDR2 are LGHNA and YNFKEQ. There are 15 residues in the CDR3. The CDR3 DNA reads TGTGCCAGCAGCCAAGGGCCTAGCGGGAGCTACGTGCAGTACTTC. Translation: CASSQGPSGSYVQYF.